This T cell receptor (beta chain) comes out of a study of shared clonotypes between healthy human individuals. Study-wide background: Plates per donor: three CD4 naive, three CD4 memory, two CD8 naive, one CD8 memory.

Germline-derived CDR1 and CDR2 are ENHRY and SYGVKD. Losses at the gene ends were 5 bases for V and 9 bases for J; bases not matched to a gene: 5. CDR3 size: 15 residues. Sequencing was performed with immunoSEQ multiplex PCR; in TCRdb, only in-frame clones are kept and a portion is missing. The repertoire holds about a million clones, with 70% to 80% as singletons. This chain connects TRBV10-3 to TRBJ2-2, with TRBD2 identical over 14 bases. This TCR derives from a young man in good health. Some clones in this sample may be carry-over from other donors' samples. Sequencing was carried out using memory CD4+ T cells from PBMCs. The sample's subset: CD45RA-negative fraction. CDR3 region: CAISQGLAGVRELFF. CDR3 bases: TGTGCCATCAGTCAGGGACTAGCGGGAGTTCGGGAGCTGTTTTTT.